This T cell receptor beta chain was retrieved from a study of cytomegalovirus exposure and HLA in healthy donors. Trimming stripped 3 bases from V and 2 bases from J, with 14 bases between. CDR1 and CDR2 (germline): SGHTA, FQGNSA. The CDR3 spans 15 residues. Generated by immunoSEQ multiplex PCR, the TCRdb table keeps only in-frame clones and is missing some. The profile covers about 98,000 clones, with 87% appearing a single time and about 6.5% taken by the ten largest. As regards this clone: Its specificity is unknown.

General study points: Researchers counted 164 TCR beta chains as cytomegalovirus-associated. First-cohort TCR clusters were later found to tend to co-occur in the approximately 120 validation repertoires. Most TCR sequences proved rare, with some public TCRs found in many donors.

The receptor comes from a man in his late teens or twenties in good health and CMV-seropositive. Sequenced material: PBMCs. V and J are TRBV7-2 and TRBJ2-7; D perhaps matches TRBD1 (5 bases). The CDR3, as DNA: TGTGCCAGCAGCTTCCATTCCGACAGTACCTACGAGCAGTACTTC. It specifies CASSFHSDSTYEQYF.